The rows below give T cell receptor beta chains drawn from one sample of a study of shared clonotypes between healthy human individuals. The method was immunoSEQ multiplex PCR; TCRdb's version includes in-frame clones alone and lacks a portion of them. The sample carries about 2.3 million clones, 90% to 95% recorded once. The sequencing input was naive CD4+ T cells from PBMCs. The origin of the receptors is a man younger than 35 in good health. Some clones in this sample may be carry-over from other donors' samples. Each CDR3 is given with its conserved first and last residue. Fields, in order: V gene, clone size, J gene, D gene, CDR3 length, CDR3 DNA, CDR3 protein. D genes are given only for firm matches. Clone size, where shown, is once, few, many, or a class for clones that have expanded.

>TRBV18|-|TRBJ2-7|TRBD1|14
TGTGCCAGCTCACTAGGACAGGGTGTCTACGAGCAGTACTTC
CASSLGQGVYEQYF
>TRBV5-5|-|TRBJ2-5|-|11
TGTGCCAGCAGATCTCAAGAGACCCAGTACTTC
CASRSQETQYF
>TRBV28|-|TRBJ2-7|-|15
TGTGCCAGCAGCCCCCCTGGGGGGACTTCCTACGAGCAGTACTTC
CASSPPGGTSYEQYF
>TRBV11-2|-|TRBJ2-3|TRBD1|17
TGTGCCAGCAGCTCATGGCAGTTTGGGACAGGGGCAGATACGCAGTATTTT
CASSSWQFGTGADTQYF
>TRBV20-1|-|TRBJ2-7|-|11
TGCAGTGCTAGTGGGTTCTACGAGCAGTACTTC
CSASGFYEQYF
>TRBV5-4|-|TRBJ2-1|TRBD1|15
TGTGCCAGCAGCATCCGGGACAGGGTGTACAATGAGCAGTTCTTC
CASSIRDRVYNEQFF
>TRBV19|-|TRBJ1-4|-|13
TGTGCCAGTAGCTTAGCGTCTTACGAAAAACTGTTTTTT
CASSLASYEKLFF
>TRBV30|-|TRBJ1-1|-|14
TGTGCCTGGAGTAAAGGGAGGCGGAACACTGAAGCTTTCTTT
CAWSKGRRNTEAFF
>TRBV19|-|TRBJ1-1|TRBD1|14
TGTGCCAGTAGATTGGGACAGCTCAACACTGAAGCTTTCTTT
CASRLGQLNTEAFF
>TRBV2|-|TRBJ2-2|-|14
TGTGCCAGCAGTGCCGACTCGAACACCGGGGAGCTGTTTTTT
CASSADSNTGELFF
>TRBV6-1|-|TRBJ2-1|TRBD2|16
TGTGCCAGCAGTGAAAAAATTGGCGGGAGTTACAATGAGCAGTTCTTC
CASSEKIGGSYNEQFF
>TRBV10-1|-|TRBJ2-2|-|13
TGCGCCAGCAGTGAGCTAAACACCGGGGAGCTGTTTTTT
CASSELNTGELFF
>TRBV30|once|TRBJ2-3|-|15
TGTGCCTGGAGTCCCCCGGGGGTGATCCGGGATACGCAGTATTTT
CAWSPPGVIRDTQYF
>TRBV2|-|TRBJ1-5|-|14
TGTGCCAGCAGTTCTAACAGGGCGGTTCAGCCCCAGCATTTT
CASSSNRAVQPQHF
>TRBV11-1|once|TRBJ2-4|-|14
TGTGCCAGCAGCCCAGCCCTTGCCAAAAACATTCAGTACTTC
CASSPALAKNIQYF
>TRBV5-1|-|TRBJ1-4|-|16
TGCGCCAGCAGCGCTACAGGGCTTGCAACTAATGAAAAACTGTTTTTT
CASSATGLATNEKLFF